This entry lists 14 T cell receptor beta chains sequenced from one sample in a study of T cell repertoires in cytomegalovirus infection (dated by TCRdb to between 2019 and 2020). Sequencing was performed on an Illumina HiSeq 1500. The public reads were reanalyzed by TCRdb: fastp trimming at Q25, MiXCR alignment, in-frame beta chains only. Every distinct CDR3 protein forms one entry, paired with its most common genes and DNA. The sample table holds some 940,000 distinct CDR3 sequences, of which approximately 31% were seen once. Together, the top ten hold roughly an eighth of the sample. The treatment or condition label corresponds to: in vitro stimulation with specific CMV peptide epitopes to enrich CMV-specific T cells. No antigen is known for these receptors. Specimen: cultured CD8+ T cells from PBMCs, collected from culture after CMV antigen stimulation. These receptors all come from a human donor in good health (CMV status not recorded). Some clones in this sample may be carry-over from other donors' samples.

This clonotype has a handful of counts. The chain has TRBV6-1 and TRBJ1-2; D is undetermined. This CDR3 region has 14 residues. Trimming removed 5 bases from V and 4 bases from J, with 14 bases in between. Germline V gene sequence: CDR1 MNHNS, CDR2 SASEGT. The CDR3 region has the DNA TGTGCCAGCAGTTTGGGTCAGGAGGTCTATGGCTACACCTTC. It translates to CASSLGQEVYGYTF.

This chain connects TRBV27 to TRBJ1-1; a possible D gene is TRBD1 (5 bases). The germline CDR1 and CDR2 sequences are MNHEY and SMNVEV (reference sequence). Trimming removed 3 bases from V and 9 bases from J, with 14 bases in between. The CDR3 has 13 residues. In DNA, the CDR3 is TGTGCCAGCAGTTTTGGTGGGGGGAACCAAGCTTTCTTT. Translation: CASSFGGGNQAFF.

This chain uses TRBV20-1 with TRBJ1-5; 8 bases agree with TRBD1. This CDR3 comprises 15 residues. J was trimmed by 6 bases and V by 1 base; bases with no gene match: 8. CDR1 and CDR2 from the germline V gene are DFQATT and SNEGSKA (reference sequence). The CDR3 protein is CSARGRTGLPQPQHF. CDR3 in DNA: TGCAGTGCTAGAGGGAGGACAGGGCTCCCTCAGCCCCAGCATTTT.

This clonotype was seen at least ten times. The chain carries TRBV10-3 and TRBJ2-3, with D hard to call. Trimming took off 8 bases at V and 2 bases at J, with 5 bases between the two ends. This CDR3 contains 11 residues. Germline CDR1 and CDR2: ENHRY and SYGVKD. The CDR3: CAIGNTDTQYF. The DNA of the CDR3 is TGTGCCATCGGGAACACAGATACGCAGTATTTT.

V and J are TRBV5-4 and TRBJ2-7; D may correspond to TRBD1 or TRBD2 (6 bases each). CDR1 and CDR2 (germline): SGHNT, YYREEE (reference sequence). Between the trimmed V and J ends, which lost 8 bases and 5 bases, there was a span of 17 bases. The CDR3 sequence is 13 residues long. The CDR3 coding sequence is TGTGCCAGTAAGGGGGGACCACCCCACGAGCAGTACTTC. Translation gives CASKGGPPHEQYF.

V is TRBV4-1 and J is TRBJ1-6, with D tentatively TRBD1 (5 bases). V was shortened by 0 bases and J by 11 bases, with 14 bases between the two germline ends. Germline loops: CDR1 MGHRA, CDR2 YSYEKL. The CDR3 spans 15 residues. The CDR3 region has the DNA TGCGCCAGCAGCCAAGATTTCGGGGGAAGGACACCCCTCCACTTT. It codes for CASSQDFGGRTPLHF.

This chain links TRBV6-6 with TRBJ2-3, with 8 nucleotides matching TRBD1. This CDR3 has 12 residues. Per germline, CDR1 MNHNY and CDR2 SVGAGI (reference sequence). Trimming removed 10 bases from V and 7 bases from J; junction bases left unmatched: 7. The CDR3 sequence is CATETGGNTQYF. The DNA of the CDR3 is TGTGCCACCGAAACAGGGGGGAATACGCAGTATTTT.

This sequence joins TRBV6-2 or TRBV6-3 and TRBJ2-3, with D unresolved. Germline V gene sequence: CDR1 MNHEY, CDR2 SVGEGT. With 2 bases removed from V and 4 bases from J, the gap between germline ends came to 16 bases. The CDR3 sequence is 16 residues long. The CDR3 sequence is CASSYATRWGPDTQYF. DNA for the CDR3: TGTGCCAGCAGTTACGCAACCCGCTGGGGTCCAGATACGCAGTATTTT.

The CDR3 coding sequence is TGTGCCATCAGTGTTTTGCGGGGGGGCGGCTACGAGCAGTACTTC. Translation gives CAISVLRGGGYEQYF. The chain is built from TRBV10-3 and TRBJ2-7; 9 bases match TRBD2. Unmatched junction bases numbered 7, after V lost 4 bases and J lost 3 bases. CDR3 length: 15 residues. CDR1 is ENHRY and CDR2 is SYGVKD in the germline V gene.

V usage is TRBV28 and J usage is TRBJ1-2; D is undetermined. The CDR3 is 13 residues long. The V end was cut by 3 bases, the J end by 8 bases, with 13 bases between. Germline V gives CDR1 MDHEN, CDR2 SYDVKM. The CDR3 protein is CASSLIGSGGYTF. CDR3 DNA sequence: TGTGCCAGCAGTTTGATCGGTTCTGGCGGCTACACCTTC.

This clonotype appeared many times. The chain carries TRBV12-3 or TRBV12-4 and TRBJ2-7; 9 bases agree with TRBD1. This CDR3 is 14 amino acids long. Losses at the gene ends were 6 bases for V and 3 bases for J; bases not matched to a gene: 6. The CDR3 nucleotides read TGTGCCAGCAGCCTCACAGGGGGCCACTACGAGCAGTACTTC. Amino acid sequence: CASSLTGGHYEQYF.

This clonotype occurred a few times. The chain carries TRBV12-3 or TRBV12-4 and TRBJ1-1; no firm D call. The V and J ends lost 7 bases and 5 bases respectively, with 11 bases between them. The CDR3 totals 12 residues. For the CDR3, the DNA is TGTGCCAGCACCCAATCGTGGACTGAAGCTTTCTTT. Translating it yields CASTQSWTEAFF.

V gene TRBV5-4 combines with J gene TRBJ2-1, with D perhaps matching TRBD1 (7 bases). CDR1 and CDR2 from the germline V gene are SGHNT and YYREEE (reference sequence). This CDR3 spans 13 amino acids. Trimming removed 4 bases from V and 9 bases from J, with 14 bases in between. CDR3 sequence: CASSPRGVGEQFF. The CDR3 nucleotides are TGTGCCAGCAGCCCCAGGGGGGTCGGTGAGCAGTTCTTC.

This chain uses TRBV23-1 with TRBJ2-3; TRBD2 agrees at 10 bases. TRBV23-1 counts as an open reading frame of uncertain function. This CDR3 has 18 amino acids. V gave up 4 bases and J gave up 0 bases; unmatched junction bases: 10. CDR3 sequence (DNA): TGCGCCAGCAGTCTCAGCGGGGGGGGGGTCCAAAGCACAGATACGCAGTATTTT. Protein: CASSLSGGGVQSTDTQYF.